This T cell receptor beta chain was sequenced in a study of cytomegalovirus exposure and HLA in healthy donors. Whole-study findings and limits: Several of the most significant clusters appeared linked to common viral pathogens, based on a later analysis. Association of a missense DCLRE1C variant with TCR beta V- and J-gene trimming was reported in a later analysis. Reportedly, a later analysis found an Asian-associated ancestry cluster had fewer N-insertions than the roughly 700-donor mean.

Of note for this clone: Its antigen is unknown.

The germline V gene has CDR1 PRHDT and CDR2 FYEKMQ (reference sequence). This CDR3 comprises 16 residues. V dropped 5 bases and J dropped 5; count of bases not matched to a gene: 8. It was with 60 Vbeta and 13 Jbeta primers that the PCR ran. The repertoire was sequenced with immunoSEQ multiplex PCR; TCRdb's copy has only in-frame clones and lacks some. In the table there are tens of thousands of clones, around 60% of which are singletons. The sample consisted of PBMCs. V gene TRBV13 combines with J gene TRBJ2-1, with 11 bases matching TRBD2. This TCR derives from a male donor in good health and CMV-seropositive. As DNA, the CDR3 is TGTGCCAGCAGCCCATCCGGGACTAGCGGACACAATGAGCAGTTCTTC. Translation: CASSPSGTSGHNEQFF.